Listed here is a single T cell receptor (beta chain). This entry comes from a study of blood T cell repertoires in COVID-19. Looking at the study overall: Samples taken during acute and convalescent COVID-19 were collected in the United States, Italy and Spain. The cDNA or gDNA used as material had been derived from T cells, B-cell-depleted T cells, or PBMCs.

Trimming removed 2 bases from V and 1 base from J, with 14 bases in between. The CDR3 is 16 amino acids. The germline V gene encodes CDR1 SGHTA and CDR2 FQGNSA. Per the original methods: The assay estimated nucleated cells by amplifying reference gene primers. TCRdb's copy holds only in-frame clones and misses some; the assay was immunoSEQ multiplex PCR. V, J and clone size derive from that table, while D and trimming were established from the DNA sequence. Of around 150,000 clones in the sample, around 75% are singletons; the top ten hold 11% to 15%. This clonotype was obtained from a woman of 80 years or more with acute or convalescent COVID-19. The chain carries TRBV7-2 and TRBJ1-1; D perhaps matches TRBD1 (6 bases). Input material: peripheral blood. The DNA for the CDR3 is TGTGCCAGCAGCTTATTTTCTCACAGGGCGAACACTGAAGCTTTCTTT. Translated, it gives CASSLFSHRANTEAFF.